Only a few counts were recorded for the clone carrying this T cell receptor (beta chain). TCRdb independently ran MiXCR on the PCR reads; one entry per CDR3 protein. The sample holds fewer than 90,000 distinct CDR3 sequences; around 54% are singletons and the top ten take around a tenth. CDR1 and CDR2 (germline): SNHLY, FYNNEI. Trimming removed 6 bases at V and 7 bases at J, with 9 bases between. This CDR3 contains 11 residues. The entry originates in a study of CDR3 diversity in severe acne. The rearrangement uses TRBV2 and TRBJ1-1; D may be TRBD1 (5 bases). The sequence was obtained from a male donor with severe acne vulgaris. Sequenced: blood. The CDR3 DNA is TGTGCCAGCAGGGGGGGGGTTGAAGCTTTCTTT. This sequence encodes CASRGGVEAFF.